One sample yielded the 17 T cell receptor beta chains listed below, sequenced in a study of T cells in Graves' hyperthyroidism and ophthalmopathy. Amplified TCR beta CDR3 regions came from RNA transcripts. HTBI primers drove first-round RT-PCR of the TCR CDR3. Each CDR3 protein is one row after TCRdb ran MiXCR on the multiplex PCR reads. This sample has approximately 600,000 distinct CDR3 sequences, with approximately 15% found just once. Material for sequencing was blood. These receptor sequences come from a woman younger than 30 with Graves' ophthalmopathy.

J is TRBJ1-5 and V is TRBV24-1; D is possibly TRBD1 (5 bases). Germline CDR1 KGHDR, CDR2 SFDVKD. This CDR3 contains 14 residues. The V and J ends lost 2 bases and 6 bases respectively, with 10 bases between them. Here the CDR3 reads CATSDSGGSQPQHF. The CDR3 nucleotides read TGTGCCACCAGTGATTCTGGGGGAAGTCAGCCCCAGCATTTT.

In this sample, this clonotype turned up many times. V is TRBV18 and J is TRBJ2-7, with D hard to call. Trimming shortened V by 0 bases and J by 7 bases, and 16 bases separated the two germline ends. The CDR3 contains 15 residues. CDR1 and CDR2 (germline): KGHSH, LQKENI. CDR3 bases: TGTGCCAGCTCACCACCTTCGACTGGGCCTCGGGAGCAGTACTTC. Protein: CASSPPSTGPREQYF.

This clonotype has at least ten counts. The chain recombines TRBV29-1 with TRBJ2-1; the D gene is possibly TRBD1 (6 bases). V lost 4 bases and J 6 bases, leaving 16 bases between the germline ends. Germline lookup yields CDR1 SQVTM and CDR2 ANQGSEA. The CDR3 is 14 residues long. The CDR3 bases are TGCAGCGTTGGCACAGGGAGATATGTCAATGAGCAGTTCTTC. It encodes CSVGTGRYVNEQFF.

This clonotype was found many times. This chain connects TRBV7-8 to TRBJ2-1; D unclear. CDR3 length: 13 amino acids. Germline lookup yields CDR1 SGHVS and CDR2 FQNEAQ. The V gene lost 1 base and the J gene lost 5 bases, with 6 bases spanning the gap. The CDR3 spells CASSLVSDNEQFF. CDR3 nucleotides: TGTGCCAGCAGCTTAGTATCGGACAATGAGCAGTTCTTC.

The V call is TRBV29-1, the J call TRBJ2-7, with D uncertain. Germline-derived CDR1 and CDR2 are SQVTM and ANQGSEA. The CDR3 length is 14 residues. The V gene lost 4 bases and the J gene lost 2 bases, with 15 bases spanning the gap. This chain's CDR3 is CSVAWSQVPYEQYF. The CDR3 nucleotides read TGCAGCGTTGCTTGGAGCCAAGTCCCCTACGAGCAGTACTTC.

This clonotype was observed many times. Here the CDR3 DNA reads TGTGCCAGCAGCTTCTCTAGTCTGAGCTCCTACAATGAGCAGTTCTTC. Its translation: CASSFSSLSSYNEQFF. The chain is built from TRBV7-8 and TRBJ2-1, with unresolved D. The length of the CDR3 is 16 residues. Germline CDR1 and CDR2: SGHVS and FQNEAQ. V lost 3 bases to trimming and J lost 0 bases, with 12 bases between them.

This clonotype showed up just a few times. The rearrangement links TRBV7-9 to TRBJ1-2; D is possibly TRBD1 (5 bases). CDR3 length equals 14 residues. CDR1 SEHNR and CDR2 FQNEAQ come from the germline V gene (reference sequence). Trimming cost V 3 bases and J 5 bases, with 13 bases left between them. CDR3 bases: TGTGCCAGCAGCTTTCGTGAGACAGAGTATGGCTACACCTTC. It codes for CASSFRETEYGYTF.

This clonotype was counted ten times or more. The CDR3 DNA follows: TGCAGTGCTCGTTTAGGGAACACTGAAGCTTTCTTT. Its translation: CSARLGNTEAFF. The chain joins TRBV20-1 to TRBJ1-1, with D uncertain. The V and J ends lost 5 bases and 1 base respectively, with 8 bases between them. The CDR3 is 12 residues long. Per germline, CDR1 DFQATT and CDR2 SNEGSKA (reference sequence).

A note on this clonotype: At one boundary the junction diverges from the germline segment, which might be a read error. The CDR3 spells CASSLGGLAGGTYNEQFF. DNA of the CDR3: TGTGCCAGCAGCTTGGGGGGACTAGCGGGAGGGACCTACAATGAGCAGTTCTTC. The rearrangement joins TRBV5-1 to TRBJ2-1; 16 bases line up with TRBD2. CDR1 is SGHRS and CDR2 is YFSETQ in the germline V gene. The CDR3 consists of 18 residues.

This clonotype was seen a few times. The chain is built from TRBV9 and TRBJ2-2, with D unclear. The V and J ends lost 0 bases and 4 bases respectively, with 10 bases between them. This CDR3 has 15 residues. The germline gives CDR1 SGDLS, CDR2 YYNGEE. In DNA form, the CDR3 reads TGTGCCAGCAGCGTAGGAGGCGGTAGCACCGGGGAGCTGTTTTTT. Its protein is CASSVGGGSTGELFF.

In the case of this clonotype: A much bigger clone sits one base away, suggesting this may be a read error. The chain uses TRBV10-3 and TRBJ2-1, with a weak D call TRBD2 (6 bases). Trimming took 0 bases from V and 5 from J, leaving 14 bases between them. The V gene's germline CDR1 is ENHRY and CDR2 SYGVKD. The CDR3 spans 16 residues. This chain's CDR3 is CAISESPGGAHNEQFF. The CDR3, as DNA: TGTGCCATCAGTGAGTCTCCCGGGGGAGCCCACAATGAGCAGTTCTTC.

This clonotype came up a few times. The gene calls are TRBV27 and TRBJ1-4, with unresolved D. V was pared by 2 bases and J by 4 bases, with 5 bases between. The CDR3 is 13 amino acids. Germline V CDR1 and CDR2: MNHEY, SMNVEV (reference sequence). The CDR3 loop is CASSLLFNEKLFF. The DNA of the CDR3 is TGTGCCAGCAGTTTACTATTTAATGAAAAACTGTTTTTT.

This rearrangement joins TRBV6-5 to TRBJ2-5; 7 nucleotides align to TRBD2. Germline CDR1 and CDR2: MNHEY and SVGAGI. J was trimmed by 2 bases and V by 0 bases; bases with no gene match: 0. This CDR3 is 14 amino acids long. CDR3 protein: CASSYSAGQETQYF. The CDR3 DNA reads TGTGCCAGCAGTTACTCAGCGGGACAAGAGACCCAGTACTTC.

In this sample, this clonotype turned up many times. V gene TRBV7-9 combines with J gene TRBJ1-1; 7 bases are a match to TRBD1. CDR3 size: 13 residues. Germline lookup yields CDR1 SEHNR and CDR2 FQNEAQ (reference sequence). V was clipped by 5 bases and J by 6 bases; unmatched bases: 6. CDR3 in DNA: TGTGCCAGCAGCCTCGGACAGGCGGCTGAAGCTTTCTTT. This translates into CASSLGQAAEAFF.

This clonotype was seen only a few times. This sequence joins TRBV29-1 and TRBJ2-5; 11 bases fit TRBD2. The CDR3 consists of 18 residues. Germline CDR1 SQVTM, CDR2 ANQGSEA. The V and J ends lost 5 bases and 1 base, in that order; junction bases with no gene match: 15. This CDR3 is CSVSGGLAGGSGQETQYF. The CDR3 DNA is TGCAGCGTTTCGGGGGGCCTAGCGGGAGGCTCGGGCCAAGAGACCCAGTACTTC.

The CDR3, as DNA: TGTGCCATCAGTGAGTTAACAGGGGGAGCCGGGGAGCTGTTTTTT. Translated: CAISELTGGAGELFF. V is TRBV10-3 and J is TRBJ2-2, with TRBD1 matching over 8 bases. This CDR3 has 15 residues. Germline-derived CDR1 and CDR2 are ENHRY and SYGVKD. V gave up 1 base and J gave up 6 bases; unmatched junction bases: 4.

This clonotype occurred a few times. One end of the junction fails to match germline, which may point to a read error. This chain links TRBV5-5 with TRBJ2-7, with D unresolved. Germline V gives CDR1 SGHKS, CDR2 YYEKEE (reference sequence). The CDR3 spans 14 residues. The DNA of the CDR3 is TGTACCAGCAGCTTGGCGCAGCAAGCCTACGAGCAGTACTTC. Translated, it gives CTSSLAQQAYEQYF.